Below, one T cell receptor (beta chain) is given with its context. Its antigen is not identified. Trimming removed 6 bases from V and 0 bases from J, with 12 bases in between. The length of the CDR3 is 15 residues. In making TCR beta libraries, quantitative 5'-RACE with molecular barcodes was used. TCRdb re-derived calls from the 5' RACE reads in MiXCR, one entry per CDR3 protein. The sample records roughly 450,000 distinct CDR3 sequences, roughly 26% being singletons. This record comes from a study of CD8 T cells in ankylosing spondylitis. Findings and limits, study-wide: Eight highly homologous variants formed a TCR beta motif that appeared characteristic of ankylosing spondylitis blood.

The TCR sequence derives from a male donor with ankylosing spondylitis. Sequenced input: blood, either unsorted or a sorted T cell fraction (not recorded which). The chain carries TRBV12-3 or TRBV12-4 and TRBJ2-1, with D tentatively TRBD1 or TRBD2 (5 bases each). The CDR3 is CASRKSGPSYNEQFF. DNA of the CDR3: TGTGCCAGCAGAAAATCGGGACCCTCCTACAATGAGCAGTTCTTC.